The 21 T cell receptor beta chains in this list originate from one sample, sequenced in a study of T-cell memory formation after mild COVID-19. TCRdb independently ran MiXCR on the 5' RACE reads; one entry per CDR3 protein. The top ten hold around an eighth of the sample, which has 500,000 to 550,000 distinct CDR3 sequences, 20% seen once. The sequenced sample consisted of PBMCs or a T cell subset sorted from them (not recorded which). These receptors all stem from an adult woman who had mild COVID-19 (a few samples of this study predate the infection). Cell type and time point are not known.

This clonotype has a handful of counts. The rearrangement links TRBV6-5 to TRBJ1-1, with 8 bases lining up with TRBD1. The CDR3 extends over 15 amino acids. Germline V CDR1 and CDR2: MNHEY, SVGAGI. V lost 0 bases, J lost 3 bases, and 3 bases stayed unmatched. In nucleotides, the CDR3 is TGTGCCAGCAGTTACTCAGGACAGGGTCACACTGAAGCTTTCTTT. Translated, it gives CASSYSGQGHTEAFF.

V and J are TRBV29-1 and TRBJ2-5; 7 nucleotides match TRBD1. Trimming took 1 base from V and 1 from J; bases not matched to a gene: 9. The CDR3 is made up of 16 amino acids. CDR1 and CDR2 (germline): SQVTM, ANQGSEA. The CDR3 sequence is CSVEGVPGTVQETQYF. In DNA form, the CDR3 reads TGCAGCGTTGAAGGGGTCCCTGGGACAGTCCAAGAGACCCAGTACTTC.

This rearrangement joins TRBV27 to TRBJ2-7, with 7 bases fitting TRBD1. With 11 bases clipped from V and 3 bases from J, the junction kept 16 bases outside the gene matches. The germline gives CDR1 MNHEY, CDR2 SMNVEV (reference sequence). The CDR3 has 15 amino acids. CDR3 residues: CAVRTPQGQSYEQYF. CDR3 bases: TGTGCCGTTCGTACGCCCCAGGGACAGAGCTACGAGCAGTACTTC.

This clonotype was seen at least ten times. The CDR3 sequence is CASSRDTPEQFF. CDR3 in DNA: TGCGCCAGCAGCCGGGACACCCCCGAGCAGTTCTTC. V usage is TRBV5-1 and J usage is TRBJ2-1; weak D call: TRBD1 (6 bases). Per germline, CDR1 SGHRS and CDR2 YFSETQ. The ends were cut back, 4 bases at V and 10 bases at J, with 12 bases in the middle. The CDR3 is 12 amino acids.

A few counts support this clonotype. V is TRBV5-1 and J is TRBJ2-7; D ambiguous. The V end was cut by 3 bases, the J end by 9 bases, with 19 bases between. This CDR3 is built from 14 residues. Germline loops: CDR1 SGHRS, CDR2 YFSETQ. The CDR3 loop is CASSSLVRSLGQYF. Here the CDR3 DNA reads TGCGCCAGCAGCTCACTCGTAAGGTCCTTGGGGCAGTACTTC.

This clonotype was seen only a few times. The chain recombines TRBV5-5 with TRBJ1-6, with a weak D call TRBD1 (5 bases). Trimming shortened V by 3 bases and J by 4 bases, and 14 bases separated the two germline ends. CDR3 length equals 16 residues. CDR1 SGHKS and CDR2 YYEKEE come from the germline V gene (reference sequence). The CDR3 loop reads CASSSRLGRYNSPLHF. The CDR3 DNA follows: TGTGCCAGCAGCTCTAGGCTGGGACGGTATAATTCACCCCTCCACTTT.

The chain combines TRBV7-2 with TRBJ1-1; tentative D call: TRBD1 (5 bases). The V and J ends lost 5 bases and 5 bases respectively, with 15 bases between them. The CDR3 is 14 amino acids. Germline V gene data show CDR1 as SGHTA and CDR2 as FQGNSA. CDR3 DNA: TGTGCCAGCAGCCCCCGGGGGGGGGGAACTGAAGCTTTCTTT. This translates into CASSPRGGGTEAFF. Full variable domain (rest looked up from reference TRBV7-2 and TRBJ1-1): GAGVSQSPSNKVTEKGKDVELRCDPISGHTALYWYRQSLGQGLEFLIYFQGNSAPDKSGLPSDRFSAERTGGSVSTLTIQRTQQEDSAVYLCASSPRGGGTEAFFGQGTRLTVV.

Here the CDR3 DNA reads TGTGCCAGCAGCCCGGGAGATCAGGGAGGGGATAGCAATCAGCCCCAGCATTTT. Amino acid sequence: CASSPGDQGGDSNQPQHF. This chain uses TRBV5-8 with TRBJ1-5, with D tentatively TRBD1 (5 bases). Trimming cost V 4 bases and J 0 bases, with 20 bases left between them. CDR1 is SGHTS and CDR2 is YDEGEE in the germline V gene. The CDR3 has 18 residues.

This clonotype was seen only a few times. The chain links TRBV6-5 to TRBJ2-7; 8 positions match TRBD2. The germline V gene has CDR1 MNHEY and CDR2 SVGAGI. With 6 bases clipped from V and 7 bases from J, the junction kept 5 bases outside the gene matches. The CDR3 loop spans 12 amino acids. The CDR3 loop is CASSREGWEQYF. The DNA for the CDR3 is TGTGCCAGCAGCCGGGAGGGTTGGGAGCAGTACTTC.

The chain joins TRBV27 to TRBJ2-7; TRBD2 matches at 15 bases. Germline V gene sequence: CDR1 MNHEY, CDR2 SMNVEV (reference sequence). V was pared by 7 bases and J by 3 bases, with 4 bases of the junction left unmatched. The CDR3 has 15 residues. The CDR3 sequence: CASTWGLAGGYEQYF. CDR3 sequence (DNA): TGTGCCAGCACTTGGGGACTAGCGGGAGGCTACGAGCAGTACTTC.

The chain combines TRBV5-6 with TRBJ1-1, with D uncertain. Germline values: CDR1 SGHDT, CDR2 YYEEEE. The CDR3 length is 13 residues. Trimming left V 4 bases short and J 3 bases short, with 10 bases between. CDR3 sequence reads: CASSRTVYTEAFF. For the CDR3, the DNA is TGTGCCAGCAGCAGAACCGTGTACACTGAAGCTTTCTTT.

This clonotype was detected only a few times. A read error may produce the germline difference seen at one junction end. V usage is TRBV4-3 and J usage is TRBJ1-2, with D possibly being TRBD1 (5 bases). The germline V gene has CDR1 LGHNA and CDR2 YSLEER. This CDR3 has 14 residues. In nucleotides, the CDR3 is TGCGCCAGCAGCCAAGATGGGGGACCCTTGGCGCGGTCCTTC. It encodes CASSQDGGPLARSF.

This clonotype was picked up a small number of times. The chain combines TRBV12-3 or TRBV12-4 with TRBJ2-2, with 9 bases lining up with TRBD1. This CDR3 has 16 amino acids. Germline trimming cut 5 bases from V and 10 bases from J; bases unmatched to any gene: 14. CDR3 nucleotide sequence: TGTGCCAGCAGTCACCGGGACAGGGTTATAGGCCAGGAGCTGTTTTTT. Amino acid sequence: CASSHRDRVIGQELFF.

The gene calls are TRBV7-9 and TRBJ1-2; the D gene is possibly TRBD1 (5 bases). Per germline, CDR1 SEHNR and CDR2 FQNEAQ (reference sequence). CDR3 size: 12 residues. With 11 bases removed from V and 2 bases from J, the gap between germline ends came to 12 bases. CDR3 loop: CAGSGPNYGYTF. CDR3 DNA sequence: TGTGCCGGCTCGGGACCGAACTATGGCTACACCTTC.

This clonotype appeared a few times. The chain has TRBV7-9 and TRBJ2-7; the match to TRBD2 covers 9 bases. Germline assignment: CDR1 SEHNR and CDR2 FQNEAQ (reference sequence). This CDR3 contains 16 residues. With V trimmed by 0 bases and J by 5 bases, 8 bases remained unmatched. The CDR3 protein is CASSLAPAGGPDEQYF. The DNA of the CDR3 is TGTGCCAGCAGCTTAGCCCCCGCGGGAGGGCCCGACGAGCAGTACTTC.

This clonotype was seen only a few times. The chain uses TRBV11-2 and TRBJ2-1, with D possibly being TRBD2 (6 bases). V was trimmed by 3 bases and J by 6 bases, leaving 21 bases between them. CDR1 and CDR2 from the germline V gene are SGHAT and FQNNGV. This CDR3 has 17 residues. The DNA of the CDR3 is TGTGCCAGCAGCTTTAGGATCGGGACTGGGGGAGCCAATGAGCAGTTCTTC. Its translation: CASSFRIGTGGANEQFF.

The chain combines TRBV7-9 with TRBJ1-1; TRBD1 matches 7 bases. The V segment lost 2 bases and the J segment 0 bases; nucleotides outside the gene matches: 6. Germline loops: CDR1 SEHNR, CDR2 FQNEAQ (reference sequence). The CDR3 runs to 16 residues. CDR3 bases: TGTGCCAGCAGCTTACCTAGCGGGACAGTGAACACTGAAGCTTTCTTT. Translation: CASSLPSGTVNTEAFF.

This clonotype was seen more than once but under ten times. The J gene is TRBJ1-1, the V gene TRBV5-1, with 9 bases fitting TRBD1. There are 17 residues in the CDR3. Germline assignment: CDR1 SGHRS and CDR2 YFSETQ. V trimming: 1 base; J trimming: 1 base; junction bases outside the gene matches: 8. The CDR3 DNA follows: TGCGCCAGCAGCTTGACCGGGACAGGGCTAGAGAACACTGAAGCTTTCTTT. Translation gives CASSLTGTGLENTEAFF.

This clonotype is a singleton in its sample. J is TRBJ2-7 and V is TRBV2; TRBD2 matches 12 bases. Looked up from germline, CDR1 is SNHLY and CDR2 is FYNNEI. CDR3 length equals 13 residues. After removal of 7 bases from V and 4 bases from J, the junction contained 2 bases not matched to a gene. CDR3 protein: CASKGLAGYEQYF. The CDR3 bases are TGTGCCAGCAAAGGACTAGCGGGGTACGAGCAGTACTTC.

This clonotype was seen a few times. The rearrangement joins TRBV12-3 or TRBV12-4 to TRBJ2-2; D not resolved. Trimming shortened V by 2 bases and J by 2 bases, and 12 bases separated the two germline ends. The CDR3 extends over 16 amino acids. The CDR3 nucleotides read TGTGCCAGCAGTTTAAAGACCCGGATAAACACCGGGGAGCTGTTTTTT. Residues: CASSLKTRINTGELFF.

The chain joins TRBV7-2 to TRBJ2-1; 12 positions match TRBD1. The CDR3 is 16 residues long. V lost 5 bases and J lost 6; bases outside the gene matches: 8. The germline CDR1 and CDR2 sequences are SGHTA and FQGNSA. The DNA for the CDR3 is TGTGCCAGCAGCCGAGAGGGGACAGGGGGCGTCAATGAGCAGTTCTTC. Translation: CASSREGTGGVNEQFF.